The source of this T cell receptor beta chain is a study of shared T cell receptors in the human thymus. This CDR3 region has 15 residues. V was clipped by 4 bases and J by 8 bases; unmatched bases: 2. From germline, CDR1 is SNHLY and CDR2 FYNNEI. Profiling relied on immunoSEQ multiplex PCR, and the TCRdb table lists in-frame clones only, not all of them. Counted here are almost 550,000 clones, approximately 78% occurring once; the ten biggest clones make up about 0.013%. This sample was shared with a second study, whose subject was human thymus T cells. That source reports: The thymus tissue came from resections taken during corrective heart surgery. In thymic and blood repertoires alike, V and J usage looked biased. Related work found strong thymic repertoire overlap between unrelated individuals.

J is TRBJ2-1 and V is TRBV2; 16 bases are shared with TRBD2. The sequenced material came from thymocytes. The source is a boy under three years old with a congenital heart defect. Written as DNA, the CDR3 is TGTGCCAGCAGTGGCGGGACTAGCGGGAGGGATGAGCAGTTCTTC. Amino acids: CASSGGTSGRDEQFF.